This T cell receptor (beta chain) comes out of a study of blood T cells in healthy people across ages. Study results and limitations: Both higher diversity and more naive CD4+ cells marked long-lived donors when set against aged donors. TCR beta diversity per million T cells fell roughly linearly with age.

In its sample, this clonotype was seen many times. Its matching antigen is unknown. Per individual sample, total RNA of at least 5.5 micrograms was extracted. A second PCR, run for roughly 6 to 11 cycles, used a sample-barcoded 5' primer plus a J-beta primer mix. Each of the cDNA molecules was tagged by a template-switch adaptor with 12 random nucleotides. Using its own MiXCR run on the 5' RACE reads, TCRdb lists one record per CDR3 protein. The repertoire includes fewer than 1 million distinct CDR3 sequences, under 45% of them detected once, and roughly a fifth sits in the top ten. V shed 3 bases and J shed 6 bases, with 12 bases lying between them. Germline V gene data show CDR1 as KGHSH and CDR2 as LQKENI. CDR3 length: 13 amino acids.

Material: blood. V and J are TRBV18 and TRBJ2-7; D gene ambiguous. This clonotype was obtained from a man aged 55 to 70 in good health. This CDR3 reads CASSPSTTGEQYF. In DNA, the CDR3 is TGTGCCAGCTCACCGTCGACCACCGGCGAGCAGTACTTC.